The entry below describes one T cell receptor beta chain. The source of the sample is a study of blood T cell repertoires in COVID-19. Looking at the study overall: PBMCs, B-cell-depleted T cells, or T cells provided the cDNA or gDNA that made up the material.

Data came from immunoSEQ multiplex PCR; TCRdb stores just in-frame clones and leaves some out. This sample carries 95,000 to 150,000 clones, about four fifths of them seen once, and the ten largest clones take 4% to 5.5%. This CDR3 comprises 17 residues. Germline CDR1 and CDR2: SGHNT and YYREEE (reference sequence). V was clipped by 5 bases and J by 3 bases; unmatched bases: 7. Sequenced sample: peripheral blood. This TCR was recovered from a woman in her 70s with acute or convalescent COVID-19. The rearrangement uses TRBV5-4 and TRBJ2-3; 15 bases agree with TRBD2. CDR3 bases: TGTGCCAGCAGGACCGGGACTAGCGGGGGGTTGACAGATACGCAGTATTTT. Encoded protein: CASRTGTSGGLTDTQYF. The entire variable domain, with the rest obtained from reference TRBV5-4 and TRBJ2-3, is as follows: ETGVTQSPTHLIKTRGQQVTLRCSSQSGHNTVSWYQQALGQGPQFIFQYYREEENGRGNFPPRFSGLQFPNYSSELNVNALELDDSALYLCASRTGTSGGLTDTQYFGPGTRLTVL.